These 5 T cell receptor beta chains were all obtained from the same sample, sequenced in a study of PD-1 blockade in classical Hodgkin lymphoma (TCRdb year 2020). The library was obtained by the immunoSEQ multiplex PCR assay. Not all clones reach the TCRdb copy of this immuneACCESS table, which keeps in-frame sequences only. Checked studies attribute under half of the gap to unresolved V genes and leave the rest unexplained. A total of approximately 44,000 clones appear in this sample, roughly 70% of them only once. The biggest ten clones account for about 20% of the sample. Read against the paper, the sample's time point label means: cycle 1 day 1 (C1D1), immediately before nivolumab initiation. Relapse after autologous stem cell transplantation had occurred in all trial patients, and cohorts A, B and C were distinguished by prior brentuximab vedotin exposure. The input for sequencing was peripheral blood mononuclear cells (PBMCs), taken at baseline. Receptors originate from a human donor with classical Hodgkin lymphoma.

The rearrangement links TRBV11-2 to TRBJ1-1; D is unresolved. V gave up 3 bases and J gave up 5 bases, with 7 bases separating them. The CDR3 consists of 12 residues. Germline V CDR1 and CDR2: SGHAT, FQNNGV. DNA for the CDR3: TGTGCCAGCAGCTTCGTAGAGACTGAAGCTTTCTTT. Protein: CASSFVETEAFF.

V usage is TRBV2 and J usage is TRBJ2-1; D ambiguous. The CDR3 has 15 amino acids. CDR1 SNHLY and CDR2 FYNNEI come from the germline V gene. V gave up 0 bases and J gave up 0 bases, with 6 bases separating them. For the CDR3, the DNA is TGTGCCAGCAGTGAAGCCCCGGGCTCCTACAATGAGCAGTTCTTC. This sequence encodes CASSEAPGSYNEQFF.

V and J are TRBV28 and TRBJ2-1, with 7 bases matching TRBD2. V dropped 6 bases and J dropped 6; count of bases not matched to a gene: 11. This CDR3 spans 15 amino acids. Germline CDR1 and CDR2: MDHEN and SYDVKM. CDR3 sequence: CASSSWAGVVNEQFF. For the CDR3, the DNA is TGTGCCAGCAGCTCTTGGGCGGGAGTAGTCAATGAGCAGTTCTTC.

CDR3 protein: CASSLPAGSSANTGELFF. The CDR3 DNA reads as TGTGCCAGCAGTTTACCTGCCGGGTCTTCAGCGAACACCGGGGAGCTGTTTTTT. V and J are TRBV28 and TRBJ2-2; D is uncertain. V gave up 2 bases and J gave up 0 bases, with 16 bases separating them. Germline values: CDR1 MDHEN, CDR2 SYDVKM. The CDR3 has 18 residues.

This sequence joins TRBV7-2 and TRBJ2-5, with 8 bases lining up with TRBD2. This CDR3 spans 15 amino acids. CDR1 SGHTA and CDR2 FQGNSA come from the germline V gene. V shed 3 bases, J shed 2 bases, and the junction held 5 bases outside the gene matches. DNA of the CDR3: TGTGCCAGCAGCTTGGGAGCGGGAGCACAAGAGACCCAGTACTTC. It encodes CASSLGAGAQETQYF. Full variable domain (outside the CDR3, taken from reference TRBV7-2 and TRBJ2-5): GAGVSQSPSNKVTEKGKDVELRCDPISGHTALYWYRQSLGQGLEFLIYFQGNSAPDKSGLPSDRFSAERTGGSVSTLTIQRTQQEDSAVYLCASSLGAGAQETQYFGPGTRLLVL.